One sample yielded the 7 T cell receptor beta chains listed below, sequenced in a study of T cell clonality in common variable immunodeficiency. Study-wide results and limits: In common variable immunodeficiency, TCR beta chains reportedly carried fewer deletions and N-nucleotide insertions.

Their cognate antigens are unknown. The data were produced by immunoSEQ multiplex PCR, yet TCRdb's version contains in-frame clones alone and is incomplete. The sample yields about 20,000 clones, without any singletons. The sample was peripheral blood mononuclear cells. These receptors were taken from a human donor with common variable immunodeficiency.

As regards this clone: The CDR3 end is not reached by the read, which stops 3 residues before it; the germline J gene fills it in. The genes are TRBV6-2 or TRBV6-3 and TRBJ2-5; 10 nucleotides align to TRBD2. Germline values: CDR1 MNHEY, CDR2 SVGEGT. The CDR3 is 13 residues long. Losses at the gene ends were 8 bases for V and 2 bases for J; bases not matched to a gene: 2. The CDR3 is CASRTSGQETQYF. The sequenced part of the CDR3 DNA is TGTGCCAGCCGGACTAGCGGACAAGAGACC.

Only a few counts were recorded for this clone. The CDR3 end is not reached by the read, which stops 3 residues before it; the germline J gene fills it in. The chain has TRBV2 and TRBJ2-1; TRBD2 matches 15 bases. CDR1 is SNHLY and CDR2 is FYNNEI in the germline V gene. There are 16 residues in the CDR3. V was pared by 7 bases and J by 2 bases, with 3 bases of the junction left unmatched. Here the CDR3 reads CASKGLAGGAYNEQFF. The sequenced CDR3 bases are TGTGCCAGCAAGGGACTAGCGGGGGGTGCCTACAATGAG.

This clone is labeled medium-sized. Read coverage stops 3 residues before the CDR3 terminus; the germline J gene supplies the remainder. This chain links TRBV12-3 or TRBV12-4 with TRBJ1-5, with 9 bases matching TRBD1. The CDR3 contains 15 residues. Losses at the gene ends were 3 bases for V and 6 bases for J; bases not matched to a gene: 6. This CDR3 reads CASSFTGQGSQPQHF. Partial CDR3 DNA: TGTGCCAGCAGTTTCACCGGACAGGGGAGTCAGCCC.

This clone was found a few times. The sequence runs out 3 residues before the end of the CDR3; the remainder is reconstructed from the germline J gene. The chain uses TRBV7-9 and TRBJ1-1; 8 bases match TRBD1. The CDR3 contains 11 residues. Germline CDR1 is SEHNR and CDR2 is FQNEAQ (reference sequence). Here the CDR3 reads CASSWDREAFF. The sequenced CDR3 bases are TGTGCCAGCAGCTGGGACAGGGAA.

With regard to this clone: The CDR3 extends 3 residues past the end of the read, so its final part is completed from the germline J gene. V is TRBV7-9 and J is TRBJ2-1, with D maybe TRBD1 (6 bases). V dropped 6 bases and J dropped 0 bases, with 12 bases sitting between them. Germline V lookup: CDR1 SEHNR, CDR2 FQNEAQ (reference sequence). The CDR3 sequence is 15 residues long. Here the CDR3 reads CASSHRVGSYNEQFF. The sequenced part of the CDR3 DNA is TGTGCCAGCAGTCACAGGGTCGGCTCCTACAATGAG.

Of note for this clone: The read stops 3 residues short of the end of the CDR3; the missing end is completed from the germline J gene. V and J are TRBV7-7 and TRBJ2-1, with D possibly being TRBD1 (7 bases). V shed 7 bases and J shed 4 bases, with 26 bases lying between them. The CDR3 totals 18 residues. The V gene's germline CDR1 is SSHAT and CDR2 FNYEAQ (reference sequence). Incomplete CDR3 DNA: TGTGCCAGCACCCGAGGGGGGACAGTCACCCCCTCATACAATGAG. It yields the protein CASTRGGTVTPSYNE. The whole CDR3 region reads CASTRGGTVTPSYNEQFF.

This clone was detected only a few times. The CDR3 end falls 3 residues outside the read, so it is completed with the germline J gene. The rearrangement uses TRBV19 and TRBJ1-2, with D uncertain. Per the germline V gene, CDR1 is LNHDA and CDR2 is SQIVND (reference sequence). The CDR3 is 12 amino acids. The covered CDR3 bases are TGTGCCAGTCGAATGGGCGGGGTCGGC. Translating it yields CASRMGGVG. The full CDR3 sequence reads CASRMGGVGYTF.